The rows below give T cell receptor beta chains drawn from one sample of a study of T-cell memory formation after mild COVID-19. TCRdb independently ran MiXCR on the 5' RACE reads; one entry per CDR3 protein. The sample holds hundreds of thousands of distinct CDR3 sequences, approximately 20% seen once. The sequencing input was PBMCs or a T cell subset sorted from them (not recorded which). These receptors originate from an adult woman who had mild COVID-19 (a few samples of this study predate the infection). Cell type and time point are not known. Each CDR3 is given with its conserved first and last residue. D genes are given only for firm matches. For some rows the clone size is stated as once, few or many, or as a class when expanded; others skip it.

>TRBJ2-3|few|TRBD2|TRBV27
TGTGCCAGCAGTTTACTAGCGGGGGACCGAGATACGCAGTATTTT
CASSLLAGDRDTQYF
>TRBJ2-3|many|.|TRBV7-2
TGTGCCAGCAGCTTAGCTATAGGGTTGCGGACAGATACGCAGTATTTT
CASSLAIGLRTDTQYF
>TRBJ2-7|many|TRBD2|TRBV20-1
TGCAGTGCTAGTATGGTAGCGGGAGCCTACGAGCAGTACTTC
CSASMVAGAYEQYF
>TRBJ2-7|few|TRBD1|TRBV5-1
TGCGCCAGCACCGGGACAGGGTCCTACGAGCAGTACTTC
CASTGTGSYEQYF
>TRBJ2-1|few|.|TRBV6-2/TRBV6-3
TGTGCCAGCAGCTCTCCGTGGGTTCTTGAGCAGTTCTTC
CASSSPWVLEQFF
>TRBJ1-5|few|TRBD1|TRBV12-3/TRBV12-4
TGTGCCAGCAGCCCTGAGCGGGACAGGCTCGGATTTAGCAATCAGCCCCAGCATTTT
CASSPERDRLGFSNQPQHF
>TRBJ2-7|many|.|TRBV7-8
TGTGCCAGCAGCCGGGACAACTACGAGCAGTACTTC
CASSRDNYEQYF
>TRBJ2-5|few|.|TRBV25-1
TGTGCCAGCAGTGACTGGGACCAGAAAGAGACCCAGTACTTC
CASSDWDQKETQYF
>TRBJ2-7|few|.|TRBV12-3/TRBV12-4
TGTGCCAGCAGTTCTCCTAGCTGGGGGGCGGGCCGCGAGCAGTACTTC
CASSSPSWGAGREQYF
>TRBJ2-7|.|.|TRBV6-2/TRBV6-3
TGTGCCAGCAGTTCCCTCCAGAACTACGAGCAGTACTTC
CASSSLQNYEQYF
>TRBJ1-1|few|.|TRBV4-2
TGTGCCAGCAGCCAAGAGGGTAGGGGACGGGAAGCTTTCTTT
CASSQEGRGREAFF
>TRBJ2-1|.|TRBD2|TRBV7-2
TGTGCCAGCAGCCCTCCGGGACTAGCGAGGTACAATGAGCAGTTCTTC
CASSPPGLARYNEQFF
>TRBJ2-2|.|.|TRBV7-2
TGTGCCAGCAGCTCTGACATAGGGGGTACCGGGGAGCTGTTTTTT
CASSSDIGGTGELFF
>TRBJ1-2|.|.|TRBV2
TGTGCCAGCAGGGGGGTGGTGTATGGCTACACCTTC
CASRGVVYGYTF
>TRBJ2-3|few|TRBD1|TRBV7-2
TGTGCCAGCAGCTTAGCGGGACAGTCGAGCACAGATACGCAGTATTTT
CASSLAGQSSTDTQYF
>TRBJ2-5|.|.|TRBV5-6
TGTGCCAGCAATACCCGGGTAGAGACCCAGTACTTC
CASNTRVETQYF
>TRBJ1-1|.|.|TRBV5-1
TGCGCCAGCAGGAGGAGAGGGGCCATGAACACTGAAGCTTTCTTT
CASRRRGAMNTEAFF
>TRBJ2-7|.|TRBD1|TRBV5-1
TGCGCCAGCAACTCCCGGACAGGGGCCAACGAGCAGTACTTC
CASNSRTGANEQYF
>TRBJ2-1|once|.|TRBV4-3
TGCGCCAGCAGCCACCCCAAAAGCAATGAGCAGTTCTTC
CASSHPKSNEQFF
>TRBJ2-1|few|.|TRBV10-3
TGTGCCATCAGTGATGGGCAACGCTCCTACAATGAGCAGTTCTTC
CAISDGQRSYNEQFF
>TRBJ2-7|.|.|TRBV5-8
TGTGCCAGCAGCTCAGACATGTACGAGCAGTACTTC
CASSSDMYEQYF
>TRBJ2-4|few|TRBD2|TRBV12-3/TRBV12-4
TGTGCCAGCCAGCTAGCGGGGTTGCAAAACATTCAGTACTTC
CASQLAGLQNIQYF
>TRBJ1-2|.|.|TRBV7-9
TGTGCCAGCAGCTTAGAGAGGTCGTTGTTTAACTATGGCTACACCTTC
CASSLERSLFNYGYTF
>TRBJ1-2|few|TRBD1|TRBV30
TGTGCCTGGAGTGTAGGACAGGGACACTATGGCTACACCTTC
CAWSVGQGHYGYTF
>TRBJ1-1|few|TRBD1|TRBV7-6
TGTGCCAGCAGCTCAGGACAGGGGCTCTACATGAACACTGAAGCTTTCTTT
CASSSGQGLYMNTEAFF
>TRBJ1-1|few|.|TRBV3-1
TGTGCCAGCAGCCTCCCTGGGACGAACACTGAAGCTTTCTTT
CASSLPGTNTEAFF
>TRBJ2-3|.|.|TRBV4-3
TGCGCCAGCAGCCAAGATAGGCCGGAGGTCCCAGATACGCAGTATTTT
CASSQDRPEVPDTQYF
>TRBJ2-7|few|TRBD2|TRBV5-6
TGTGCCAGCAGCTACCTAGCGGGGGGCGCCTACGAGCAGTACTTC
CASSYLAGGAYEQYF
>TRBJ2-7|.|.|TRBV9
TGTGCCAGCAGCGTAGAAGGAGGTGGGGTGTACGAGCAGTACTTC
CASSVEGGGVYEQYF
>TRBJ2-7|few|.|TRBV24-1
TGTGCCACCAGTGAACAGGGGCTAGCGGGGCAGTACTTC
CATSEQGLAGQYF
>TRBJ2-2|.|TRBD2|TRBV3-1
TGTGCCAGCAGCCAAGATGGAATATGGCTAGCGGGGGGGCCGAGCACCGGGGAGCTGTTTTTT
CASSQDGIWLAGGPSTGELFF
>TRBJ2-7|many|.|TRBV5-1
TGCGCCAGCAGCTTGGGGCAAGGGGAAGACGAGCAGTACTTC
CASSLGQGEDEQYF
>TRBJ1-1|many|TRBD1|TRBV12-3/TRBV12-4
TGTGCCAGCAGACCGGGACAGAACCTGAACACTGAAGCTTTCTTT
CASRPGQNLNTEAFF
>TRBJ1-1|few|.|TRBV12-3/TRBV12-4
TGTGCCAGCAGCCCCCCGTTAGGGCGTGGGAACACTGAAGCTTTCTTT
CASSPPLGRGNTEAFF
>TRBJ1-1|few|.|TRBV7-9
TGTGCCAGCAGCTTAGTTACTGAAGCTTTCTTT
CASSLVTEAFF
>TRBJ2-1|.|TRBD2|TRBV29-1
TGCAGCGCCCGGGGACTAGTTGGTAATGAGCAGTTCTTC
CSARGLVGNEQFF
>TRBJ2-2|.|.|TRBV5-1
TGCGCCAGCAGCTTGGGCCAGTCCGGGGAGCTGTTTTTT
CASSLGQSGELFF
>TRBJ1-2|.|.|TRBV5-5
TGTGCCAGCAGATCCCGGACAGAGGGAGGCTACACCTTC
CASRSRTEGGYTF
>TRBJ2-3|few|.|TRBV6-1
TGTGCCAGCAGTGAACAGAGAGGGGATACGCAGTATTTT
CASSEQRGDTQYF
>TRBJ2-2|.|.|TRBV6-2/TRBV6-3
TGTGCCAGCAGTACCCCGGGACAAATTACCGCGAACACCGGGGAGCTGTTTTTT
CASSTPGQITANTGELFF
>TRBJ2-3|few|.|TRBV7-9
TGTGCCAGCAGCCACGGATGGACGTCAGATACGCAGTATTTT
CASSHGWTSDTQYF
>TRBJ1-2|few|.|TRBV6-6
TGTGCCAGCAGTTACGAGGGTTGGGATGGCTACACCTTC
CASSYEGWDGYTF
>TRBJ2-3|few|.|TRBV2
TGTGCCAGCAGTGAGTACCTCAGCACAGATACGCAGTATTTT
CASSEYLSTDTQYF
>TRBJ2-7|few|.|TRBV9
TGTGCCAGCAGCGTACGGGACCGCTCGACTTTGAACGAGCAGTACTTC
CASSVRDRSTLNEQYF
>TRBJ2-3|few|TRBD1|TRBV5-1
TGCGCCAGCAGCTCACGGACAGGGGGCAGGACAGATACGCAGTATTTT
CASSSRTGGRTDTQYF